These 29 T cell receptor beta chains were all obtained from the same sample, sequenced in a study of CD8+CD57+ T cells in acquired aplastic anemia. Profiling that covered TCR beta VDJ and CDR3 relied on genomic DNA as its template. In TCRdb, the reads were re-called with MiXCR into one record per CDR3 protein. The sample has approximately 130,000 distinct CDR3 sequences, 41% seen once. Sequenced: sorted CD4+, CD8+, or CD8+CD57+ T cells (not recorded which) from PBMCs. All receptors derive from a human donor in good health, serving as a control.

In this sample, this clonotype turned up many times. The rearrangement uses TRBV19 and TRBJ1-3, with no clear D. The length of the CDR3 is 14 residues. Trimming took off 4 bases at V and 0 bases at J, with 7 bases between the two ends. Germline V gene lookup returns CDR1 LNHDA and CDR2 SQIVND (reference sequence). The CDR3 coding sequence is TGTGCCAGTAGTAAACAGCACTCTGGAAACACCATATATTTT. It specifies CASSKQHSGNTIYF.

The chain recombines TRBV7-2 with TRBJ2-7; no clear D gene. V was trimmed by 1 base and J by 5 bases, leaving 6 bases between them. CDR3 length: 12 amino acids. CDR1 and CDR2 (germline): SGHTA, FQGNSA. Here the CDR3 reads CASSLVPHEQYF. CDR3 nucleotides: TGTGCCAGCAGCTTAGTCCCCCACGAGCAGTACTTC.

Many counts were recorded for this clonotype. The chain is built from TRBV9 and TRBJ1-6, with 7 bases lining up with TRBD1. The V and J ends lost 0 bases and 8 bases, in that order; junction bases with no gene match: 5. Germline V CDR1 and CDR2: SGDLS, YYNGEE. CDR3 length: 15 amino acids. CDR3 protein: CASSVAGQGDSPLHF. In DNA form, the CDR3 reads TGTGCCAGCAGCGTAGCGGGTCAGGGGGATTCACCCCTCCACTTT.

This clonotype was counted ten times or more. The chain carries TRBV5-8 and TRBJ2-1; D remains ambiguous. Trimming pared 6 bases from V and 3 bases from J, leaving 4 bases between. The CDR3 contains 11 residues. The germline V gene encodes CDR1 SGHTS and CDR2 YDEGEE. In DNA form, the CDR3 reads TGTGCCAGCAAAATCTACAATGAGCAGTTCTTC. It encodes CASKIYNEQFF.

The J gene is TRBJ1-1, the V gene TRBV30, with D possibly TRBD1 on 5 matching bases. V was shortened by 4 bases and J by 1 base, with 7 bases between the two germline ends. The CDR3 is 12 residues long. Germline V gives CDR1 GTSNPN, CDR2 SVGIG (reference sequence). CDR3 in amino acids: CAWNDRNTEAFF. As DNA, the CDR3 is TGTGCCTGGAACGACAGGAACACTGAAGCTTTCTTT.

This clonotype was seen ten or more times. This chain uses TRBV19 with TRBJ1-2, with 7 bases identical to TRBD1. CDR3 length: 15 residues. V lost 3 bases, J lost 4 bases, and 8 bases stayed unmatched. CDR1 LNHDA and CDR2 SQIVND come from the germline V gene (reference sequence). This CDR3 reads CASSILSGGLYGYTF. DNA of the CDR3: TGTGCCAGTAGTATCCTGTCAGGGGGACTCTATGGCTACACCTTC.

The chain has TRBV5-4 and TRBJ1-1; D might be TRBD1 (5 bases). V dropped 6 bases and J dropped 1 base, with 16 bases sitting between them. Germline V lookup: CDR1 SGHNT, CDR2 YYREEE (reference sequence). This CDR3 comprises 15 residues. The CDR3 sequence is CASNRGGDTNTEAFF. CDR3 nucleotide sequence: TGTGCCAGCAACCGGGGGGGAGACACGAACACTGAAGCTTTCTTT.

The genes are TRBV7-9 and TRBJ2-1; D uncertain. The CDR3 contains 11 residues. V gave up 3 bases and J gave up 8 bases, with 5 bases separating them. CDR1 SEHNR and CDR2 FQNEAQ come from the germline V gene (reference sequence). CDR3: CASSLTDEQFF. DNA of the CDR3: TGTGCCAGCAGCTTGACGGATGAGCAGTTCTTC.

V gene TRBV29-1 combines with J gene TRBJ1-1; D is unresolved. This CDR3 region has 12 residues. Germline CDR1 and CDR2: SQVTM and ANQGSEA. V lost 6 bases to trimming and J lost 5 bases, with 13 bases between them. This CDR3 is CSVALGSTEAFF. The CDR3 DNA is TGCAGCGTCGCCTTGGGGTCTACTGAAGCTTTCTTT.

This clonotype was counted ten times or more. The gene calls are TRBV6-1 and TRBJ1-2, with D unresolved. The germline CDR1 and CDR2 sequences are MNHNS and SASEGT. The CDR3 contains 14 residues. The V end was cut by 6 bases, the J end by 1 base, with 12 bases between. The CDR3 DNA follows: TGTGCCAGCAGCCCTCTTGCGAATAACTATGGCTACACCTTC. It is translated as CASSPLANNYGYTF.

The V and J genes are TRBV10-3 and TRBJ1-4; tentatively, D is TRBD1 (5 bases). Germline V CDR1 and CDR2: ENHRY, SYGVKD. The V end lost 6 bases, the J end lost 3 bases, and 14 bases lay between the germline ends. The CDR3 is 15 amino acids. CDR3 amino acids: CAISVTGGANEKLFF. CDR3 coding DNA: TGTGCCATCAGCGTAACGGGGGGAGCTAATGAAAAACTGTTTTTT.

This clonotype was detected only once. Here the CDR3 omits its conserved ending phenylalanine or tryptophan, so a read error is the likely source. The chain has TRBV6-5 and TRBJ1-2; D might be TRBD1 (5 bases). The germline V and J ends were trimmed by 0 bases and 0 bases, with 8 bases remaining between them. In germline, CDR1 is MNHEY, CDR2 SVGAGI. This CDR3 spans 15 amino acids. CDR3 nucleotides: TGTGCCAGCAGTTACTCTAGGGGAACTAACTATGGCTACACCCTC. Its protein product is CASSYSRGTNYGYTL.

This clonotype was observed many times. The V call is TRBV12-3 or TRBV12-4, the J call TRBJ2-3, with D perhaps TRBD2 (7 bases). V was clipped by 5 bases and J by 4 bases, with 19 bases between them. The CDR3 runs 16 residues. In nucleotides, the CDR3 is TGTGCCAGCAGTCAACAGGGAGGGGGAATCCCAGATACGCAGTATTTT. Protein: CASSQQGGGIPDTQYF.

In regard to this clonotype: The junction differs from germline at one of its ends, possibly a read error. The chain carries TRBV4-2 and TRBJ1-2; 8 nucleotides agree with TRBD1. The CDR3 length is 16 residues. Germline V gene sequence: CDR1 LGHNA, CDR2 YNFKEQ. CDR3 sequence reads: CASGQPSTGENYGYTF. The CDR3 nucleotides read TGTGCCAGCGGCCAACCGTCGACAGGGGAGAACTATGGCTACACCTTC.

V gene TRBV15 combines with J gene TRBJ1-6; TRBD1 aligns across 7 bases. V shed 1 base and J 14 bases; nucleotides not matched to a gene: 11. Germline V gene lookup returns CDR1 LNHNV and CDR2 YYDKDF (reference sequence). This CDR3 has 15 residues. As DNA, the CDR3 is TGTGCCACCAGCAGAGCCCCGAATCAGGGGGAAACCCTCCACTTT. It codes for CATSRAPNQGETLHF.

The rearrangement joins TRBV10-3 to TRBJ1-5; D is uncertain. The germline V gene has CDR1 ENHRY and CDR2 SYGVKD. The germline V and J ends were trimmed by 0 bases and 6 bases, with 6 bases remaining between them. The CDR3 spans 13 residues. This chain's CDR3 is CAISESTGQPQHF. CDR3 in DNA: TGTGCCATCAGTGAGTCGACCGGTCAGCCCCAGCATTTT.

This rearrangement joins TRBV15 to TRBJ1-3; 8 bases are shared with TRBD1. The length of the CDR3 is 17 residues. Germline CDR1 and CDR2: LNHNV and YYDKDF (reference sequence). J lost 3 bases, V lost 2 bases, and 9 bases had no gene match. The CDR3 nucleotides are TGTGCCACCAGCAGATCGGGGCCGACAGGGGATGGAAACACCATATATTTT. Translation gives CATSRSGPTGDGNTIYF.

This clonotype was counted at least ten times. The chain is built from TRBV29-1 and TRBJ2-1; D gene uncertain. V lost 1 base and J lost 7, with 11 bases in between. Germline V CDR1 and CDR2: SQVTM, ANQGSEA. The CDR3 totals 13 residues. The CDR3 loop reads CSVEGPAKNEQFF. The CDR3 coding sequence is TGCAGCGTTGAAGGCCCAGCGAAGAATGAGCAGTTCTTC.

The chain recombines TRBV19 with TRBJ1-4, with no clear D. V lost 8 bases and J lost 4, with 11 bases in between. Germline CDR1 and CDR2: LNHDA and SQIVND (reference sequence). The CDR3 sequence is 13 residues long. The CDR3 here is CASLERVNEKLFF. Written as DNA, the CDR3 is TGTGCCAGTCTGGAACGGGTTAATGAAAAACTGTTTTTT.

With respect to this clonotype: One junction end disagrees with the germline gene, perhaps due to a read error. The chain couples TRBV2 to TRBJ1-2; 7 bases are a match to TRBD1. This CDR3 has 14 amino acids. Germline CDR1 and CDR2: SNHLY and FYNNEI. In DNA, the CDR3 is TGTGCCGGCAGGGGGACCAGGGGCCGCTATGGCCACACCTTC. Amino acid sequence: CAGRGTRGRYGHTF. The full variable domain, with the rest looked up from reference TRBV2 and TRBJ1-2, is EPEVTQTPSHQVTQMGQEVILRCVPISNHLYFYWYRQILGQKVEFLVSFYNNEISEKSEIFDDQFSVERPDGSNFTLKIRSTKLEDSAMYFCAGRGTRGRYGHTFGSGTRLTVV.

About this clonotype: Just one base apart from a much larger clone, this may be a read error. V is TRBV9 and J is TRBJ2-3; D might be TRBD2 (6 bases). The CDR3 has 15 residues. Germline values: CDR1 SGDLS, CDR2 YYNGEE. The CDR3 spells CARSLVPGVTDTQYF. For the CDR3, the DNA is TGTGCCCGCAGCTTAGTACCGGGGGTTACAGATACGCAGTATTTT.

This clonotype was found many times. The chain employs TRBV5-1 and TRBJ1-2; D unresolved. V shed 1 base and J shed 4 bases, with 17 bases lying between them. The CDR3 has 16 amino acids. Germline V gene data show CDR1 as SGHRS and CDR2 as YFSETQ. The CDR3 nucleotides are TGCGCCAGCAGCTTGAGGGCCAGTACTCTTATCTATGGCTACACCTTC. Translated, it gives CASSLRASTLIYGYTF.

The J gene is TRBJ2-3, the V gene TRBV10-1; D call uncertain. The length of the CDR3 is 13 residues. V dropped 2 bases and J dropped 2 bases, with 5 bases sitting between them. The V gene's germline CDR1 is WNHNN and CDR2 SYGVQD (reference sequence). DNA for the CDR3: TGCGCCAGCAGTGAGAGCTACACAGATACGCAGTATTTT. This codes for CASSESYTDTQYF.

The chain employs TRBV19 and TRBJ2-7; D is uncertain. Germline CDR1 and CDR2: LNHDA and SQIVND (reference sequence). V dropped 1 base and J dropped 3 bases, with 10 bases sitting between them. There are 14 residues in the CDR3. The CDR3 spells CASSIVWGYYEQYF. In nucleotides, the CDR3 is TGTGCCAGTAGTATAGTTTGGGGTTACTACGAGCAGTACTTC.

The chain is built from TRBV2 and TRBJ2-1; 14 bases are shared with TRBD2. Unmatched junction bases numbered 9, after V lost 7 bases and J lost 4 bases. This CDR3 has 17 amino acids. Germline V gene lookup returns CDR1 SNHLY and CDR2 FYNNEI. The CDR3 region is CASTQTSGGVIYNEQFF. The CDR3 DNA follows: TGTGCCAGCACTCAGACTAGCGGGGGGGTGATTTACAATGAGCAGTTCTTC.

This clonotype has just a few counts. The chain recombines TRBV4-1 with TRBJ2-1; TRBD2 aligns across 13 bases. Germline CDR1 is MGHRA and CDR2 is YSYEKL. This CDR3 has 18 amino acids. Germline trimming cut 1 base from V and 9 bases from J; bases unmatched to any gene: 12. The CDR3 protein is CASSQGLAGGPRNGEQFF. The CDR3 nucleotides read TGCGCCAGCAGCCAAGGACTAGCGGGAGGCCCTAGGAATGGTGAGCAGTTCTTC.

This clonotype was seen once. A much larger clone sits a single nucleotide away, making a read error possible. The V gene is TRBV6-1, the J gene TRBJ1-5; D is unresolved. V dropped 6 bases and J dropped 4 bases, with 10 bases sitting between them. The CDR3 runs 13 residues. Germline V gives CDR1 MNHNS, CDR2 SASEGT. The CDR3 region is CASRVRENQPQHF. The CDR3 region has the DNA TGTGCCAGCAGGGTACGTGAAAATCAGCCCCAGCATTTT.

Regarding this clonotype: This could be a read error, since a much larger clone is one nucleotide away. The CDR3 end shows no conserved phenylalanine or tryptophan, and so a read error is likely. The CDR3 reads CASSALATLAGNTIYS. The CDR3 DNA follows: TGTGCCAGCAGCGCATTGGCCACTCTGGCGGGAAACACCATATATTCT. The V gene is TRBV11-1, the J gene TRBJ1-3; D not resolved. Germline CDR1 reads SGHAT; CDR2 reads FQDESV (reference sequence). The CDR3 is 16 residues long. V was pared by 5 bases and J by 4 bases, with 18 bases between.

This clonotype was seen a handful of times. The CDR3 DNA reads TGTGCCAGCAGTTTTTTCCCCGGACAGGGGGCAGGGAACACTGAAGCTTTCTTT. This encodes CASSFFPGQGAGNTEAFF. V usage is TRBV27 and J usage is TRBJ1-1; 11 nucleotides match TRBD1. The germline gives CDR1 MNHEY, CDR2 SMNVEV (reference sequence). This CDR3 has 18 amino acids. V was pared by 3 bases and J by 1 base, with 10 bases of the junction left unmatched.